A selection of T cell receptor beta chains follows, all from one sample in a study of blood T cell repertoires in COVID-19. Using immunoSEQ multiplex PCR, the repertoire was profiled, and TCRdb retains in-frame clones only, with some absent. The repertoire holds 130,000 or so clones, with 88% as singletons. Sequenced material: peripheral blood. These receptors were taken from an older woman with acute or convalescent COVID-19. Both conserved end residues are part of each CDR3. A D gene is named only where the DNA matches it firmly. Clone size is shown for a subset of rows, as once, few, many or a class of expanded clone.

j_call d_call v_call cdr3_length clone_size cdr3_aa cdr3_nt
TRBJ1-3 - TRBV4-2 17 - CASSQMRSDSSGNTIYF TGTGCCAGCAGCCAAATGAGATCGGACAGCTCTGGAAACACCATATATTTT
TRBJ1-1 - TRBV10-1 16 - CASKGGAPMGNTEAFF TGCGCCAGCAAGGGTGGGGCGCCCATGGGGAACACTGAAGCTTTCTTT
TRBJ1-5 TRBD1 TRBV19 15 - CASTTRDRGDQPQHF TGTGCCAGTACCACTAGGGACAGGGGTGATCAGCCCCAGCATTTT
TRBJ1-1 - TRBV2 13 - CASSNDMNTEAFF TGTGCCAGCAGCAACGACATGAACACTGAAGCTTTCTTT
TRBJ2-7 - TRBV9 14 - CASSEGLPPGEQYF TGTGCCAGCAGCGAGGGCCTACCCCCGGGGGAGCAGTACTTC
TRBJ1-5 - TRBV19 16 - CASSQSEGLSNQPQHF TGTGCCAGTAGTCAGTCGGAGGGCCTTAGCAATCAGCCCCAGCATTTT
TRBJ2-3 TRBD1 TRBV5-1 16 - CASSLAVTGGKDTQYF TGCGCCAGCAGCTTGGCCGTGACAGGGGGCAAAGATACGCAGTATTTT
TRBJ1-1 - TRBV27 14 - CASSLVQGGTEAFF TGTGCCAGCAGTTTAGTGCAGGGAGGCACTGAAGCTTTCTTT
TRBJ1-2 TRBD1 TRBV9 15 - CASSVLGQSNYGYTF TGTGCCAGCAGCGTACTGGGACAGTCAAACTATGGCTACACCTTC
TRBJ2-1 TRBD2 TRBV28 19 - CASSRPLGLAGGSYNEQFF TGTGCCAGCAGTCGCCCCCTGGGACTAGCGGGGGGCTCCTACAATGAGCAGTTCTTC
TRBJ1-3 TRBD1 TRBV18 15 - CASSSSGGPGNTIYF TGTGCCAGCTCATCTTCAGGGGGGCCTGGAAACACCATATATTTT
TRBJ1-2 - TRBV6-5 13 - CASSSQGSYGYTF TGTGCCAGCAGTTCCCAGGGTAGCTATGGCTACACCTTC
TRBJ1-6 - TRBV5-1 14 - CASSLETSNSPLHF TGCGCCAGCAGCTTGGAAACATCTAATTCACCCCTCCACTTT
TRBJ1-2 - TRBV7-3 14 - CASSGGQPGDGYTF TGTGCCAGCAGCGGCGGACAGCCAGGGGATGGCTACACCTTC
TRBJ2-1 TRBD1 TRBV4-3 15 - CASSQHGTGFFEQFF TGCGCCAGCAGCCAACACGGGACAGGGTTCTTTGAGCAGTTCTTC
TRBJ2-5 TRBD2 TRBV6-5 15 - CASSYQRGGGETQYF TGTGCCAGCAGTTACCAGCGGGGGGGCGGGGAGACCCAGTACTTC
TRBJ2-5 - TRBV15 15 - CATSRDRDVGETQYF TGTGCCACCAGCAGAGACCGGGATGTTGGGGAGACCCAGTACTTC
TRBJ1-1 - TRBV6-5 15 - CASEPSGFMNTEAFF TGTGCCAGCGAACCCTCAGGATTCATGAACACTGAAGCTTTCTTT
TRBJ2-7 TRBD2 TRBV2 15 - CASSGPSGGHYEQYF TGTGCCAGCAGTGGCCCTAGCGGGGGCCACTACGAGCAGTACTTC
TRBJ2-5 TRBD2 TRBV4-1 16 few CASSHPTSGNEETQYF TGCGCCAGCAGCCACCCGACTAGCGGGAATGAGGAGACCCAGTACTTC
TRBJ1-2 - TRBV2 14 - CASSATRSNYGYTF TGTGCCAGCAGCGCAACCAGGTCCAACTATGGCTACACCTTC
TRBJ2-7 TRBD1 TRBV2 11 - CASNPDRGQYF TGTGCCAGCAACCCGGACAGGGGGCAGTACTTC
TRBJ1-5 TRBD1 TRBV11-2 16 - CASSAGRDRANQPQHF TGTGCCAGCAGCGCAGGCCGGGACAGGGCCAATCAGCCCCAGCATTTT
TRBJ1-5 - TRBV28 14 once CASSIRTVGQPQHF TGTGCCAGCAGTATTAGGACAGTCGGACAGCCCCAGCATTTT
TRBJ1-2 - TRBV4-1 13 once CASSQEETGSETF TGCGCCAGCAGCCAAGAGGAAACAGGGTCGGAGACCTTC
TRBJ1-2 - TRBV7-8 16 few CASSSGGRDFNYGYTF TGTGCCAGCAGCTCCGGGGGGCGGGACTTTAACTATGGCTACACCTTC